Below, 28 T cell receptor beta chains from the same sample are listed, as sequenced in a study of shared clonotypes between healthy human individuals. The assay was immunoSEQ multiplex PCR, and TCRdb's table has in-frame clones only and misses some. The data contain some 1,600,000 clones, approximately 98% of them seen just once; the ten biggest clones take up 0.45%. The source material was naive CD4+ T cells sorted from blood. The subset: CD45RA+ positively selected. The receptor set was obtained from a man aged 30 to 39 in good health.

The chain has TRBV10-3 and TRBJ2-1; 8 bases map to TRBD1. The germline CDR1 and CDR2 sequences are ENHRY and SYGVKD. The V gene end was trimmed by 9 bases and the J gene end by 4 bases; junction bases not matched to a gene: 8. The CDR3 sequence is 14 residues long. This CDR3 is CAIRDYRGYNEQFF. For the CDR3, the DNA is TGTGCCATACGCGACTACAGGGGGTACAATGAGCAGTTCTTC.

This clone was picked up one time. This chain uses TRBV7-9 with TRBJ2-3, with D perhaps TRBD2 (5 bases). The germline gives CDR1 SEHNR, CDR2 FQNEAQ (reference sequence). The CDR3 has 15 residues. Trimming removed 5 bases at V and 1 base at J, with 13 bases between. CDR3 region: CASSLTSVGTDTQYF. The CDR3 coding sequence is TGTGCCAGCAGCCTCACTAGTGTTGGCACAGATACGCAGTATTTT.

The V call is TRBV10-3, the J call TRBJ2-3; D is undetermined. The V end lost 10 bases, the J end lost 5 bases, and 10 bases lay between the germline ends. Germline assignment: CDR1 ENHRY and CDR2 SYGVKD. This CDR3 has 11 amino acids. CDR3 DNA sequence: TGTGCCACAGGCAGTAAAGATACGCAGTATTTT. Amino acid sequence: CATGSKDTQYF.

V and J are TRBV5-1 and TRBJ2-1; no clear D. The CDR3 contains 15 residues. Germline-derived CDR1 and CDR2 are SGHRS and YFSETQ. Between the trimmed V and J ends, which lost 5 bases and 0 bases, there was a span of 12 bases. The CDR3 spells CASRRIGSSYNEQFF. CDR3 coding DNA: TGCGCCAGCAGACGGATCGGAAGCTCCTACAATGAGCAGTTCTTC.

The chain links TRBV27 to TRBJ2-7; 9 bases line up with TRBD1. The CDR3 totals 15 residues. In germline, CDR1 is MNHEY, CDR2 SMNVEV (reference sequence). The junction had 8 bases not matched to a gene; V was cut back by 1 base and J by 7 bases. The CDR3 is CASSLLGQGASEQYF. CDR3 nucleotides: TGTGCCAGCAGTTTATTGGGACAGGGAGCATCTGAGCAGTACTTC.

The chain has TRBV18 and TRBJ2-3, with 14 bases identical to TRBD2. From germline, CDR1 is KGHSH and CDR2 LQKENI. V lost 5 bases to trimming and J lost 3 bases; unmatched junction nucleotides: 4. This CDR3 region has 16 residues. The CDR3 DNA is TGTGCCAGCTCAGCGGGACTAGCGGGAGTGACAGATACGCAGTATTTT. Translated: CASSAGLAGVTDTQYF.

V is TRBV18 and J is TRBJ1-1; no firm D call. The CDR3 spans 14 residues. Trimming cost V 6 bases and J 0 bases, with 11 bases left between them. CDR1 and CDR2 (germline): KGHSH, LQKENI. In nucleotides, the CDR3 is TGTGCCAGCTCCCGGGTCACCCTGAACACTGAAGCTTTCTTT. Protein: CASSRVTLNTEAFF.

The genes are TRBV28 and TRBJ2-7; D unclear. V lost 6 bases and J 0 bases, leaving 12 bases between the germline ends. The CDR3 runs to 14 residues. Germline V gives CDR1 MDHEN, CDR2 SYDVKM. For the CDR3, the DNA is TGTGCCAGCAGCCAAAATAGGAACTCCTACGAGCAGTACTTC. Translation gives CASSQNRNSYEQYF.

The genes are TRBV28 and TRBJ2-3; TRBD2 aligns across 13 bases. The CDR3 totals 14 residues. V lost 8 bases to trimming and J lost 4 bases; unmatched junction nucleotides: 3. Germline loops: CDR1 MDHEN, CDR2 SYDVKM. The CDR3 loop is CASGTSGGADTQYF. As DNA, the CDR3 is TGTGCCAGCGGCACTAGCGGGGGGGCAGATACGCAGTATTTT.

This sequence joins TRBV20-1 and TRBJ2-3; maybe TRBD2 (5 bases). V was cut by 7 bases and J by 1 base, with 6 bases left in between. Germline V gene lookup returns CDR1 DFQATT and CDR2 SNEGSKA (reference sequence). There are 11 residues in the CDR3. The CDR3 loop reads CSGAGTDTQYF. The CDR3, as DNA: TGCAGTGGAGCGGGCACAGATACGCAGTATTTT.

The chain is built from TRBV18 and TRBJ2-7; D remains ambiguous. With 0 bases removed from V and 5 bases from J, the gap between germline ends came to 5 bases. The CDR3 is 12 amino acids. In germline, CDR1 is KGHSH, CDR2 LQKENI. The CDR3 region has the DNA TGTGCCAGCTCACCACCGGCCCACGAGCAGTACTTC. Translated: CASSPPAHEQYF.

Details on this clone: This specimen includes other DNA sequences encoding the same CDR3. This sequence joins TRBV5-1 and TRBJ1-5; weak D call: TRBD1 (5 bases). This CDR3 comprises 15 residues. V was trimmed by 0 bases and J by 0 bases, leaving 7 bases between them. Germline lookup yields CDR1 SGHRS and CDR2 YFSETQ. The CDR3 is CASSLEGHSNQPQHF. The CDR3 DNA is TGCGCCAGCAGCTTGGAAGGACATAGCAATCAGCCCCAGCATTTT. The variable domain in full, completed from reference TRBV5-1 and TRBJ1-5, reads KAGVTQTPRYLIKTRGQQVTLSCSPISGHRSVSWYQQTPGQGLQFLFEYFSETQRNKGNFPGRFSGRQFSNSRSEMNVSTLELGDSALYLCASSLEGHSNQPQHFGDGTRLSIL.

This chain links TRBV5-1 with TRBJ1-1; D ambiguous. Germline assignment: CDR1 SGHRS and CDR2 YFSETQ. V was cut by 4 bases and J by 6 bases, with 16 bases left in between. The CDR3 has 14 amino acids. The DNA for the CDR3 is TGCGCCAGCAGCCCTACCAGTTTCTCCCCTGAAGCTTTCTTT. Translation: CASSPTSFSPEAFF. The whole variable domain, remainder taken from reference TRBV5-1 and TRBJ1-1, is KAGVTQTPRYLIKTRGQQVTLSCSPISGHRSVSWYQQTPGQGLQFLFEYFSETQRNKGNFPGRFSGRQFSNSRSEMNVSTLELGDSALYLCASSPTSFSPEAFFGQGTRLTVV.

J is TRBJ1-3 and V is TRBV9; no reliable D call. V lost 0 bases and J lost 0, with 7 bases in between. Germline V gene sequence: CDR1 SGDLS, CDR2 YYNGEE. CDR3 length: 15 amino acids. The CDR3 sequence: CASSVGQASGNTIYF. CDR3 coding DNA: TGTGCCAGCAGCGTAGGGCAGGCCTCTGGAAACACCATATATTTT.

The V gene is TRBV7-6, the J gene TRBJ1-1; D remains ambiguous. Germline-derived CDR1 and CDR2 are SGHVS and FNYEAQ. The CDR3 extends over 13 amino acids. The V end was cut by 2 bases, the J end by 4 bases, with 8 bases between. CDR3 in DNA: TGTGCCAGCAGCTTACGTTCTTTCACTGAAGCTTTCTTT. It codes for CASSLRSFTEAFF.

This clone was observed once. The chain has TRBV27 and TRBJ2-3; 8 bases match TRBD2. V shed 3 bases and J 2 bases; nucleotides not matched to a gene: 7. Germline CDR1 and CDR2: MNHEY and SMNVEV (reference sequence). The CDR3 is made up of 16 amino acids. Here the CDR3 DNA reads TGTGCCAGCAGTTTGACGGGACTAGGGACCACAGATACGCAGTATTTT. Translated: CASSLTGLGTTDTQYF.

The chain joins TRBV5-6 to TRBJ1-1; D unresolved. The V gene lost 1 base and the J gene lost 2 bases, with 12 bases spanning the gap. CDR1 and CDR2 (germline): SGHDT, YYEEEE. The CDR3 sequence is 15 residues long. The CDR3 DNA sequence: TGTGCCAGCAGCTTGAGGAAGAGAAGTAACACTGAAGCTTTCTTT. The encoded protein is CASSLRKRSNTEAFF.

Points on this clone: Distinct nucleotide sequences in the sample also encode this CDR3. The rearrangement links TRBV28 to TRBJ1-2; no clear D gene. Germline loops: CDR1 MDHEN, CDR2 SYDVKM. Trimming shortened V by 5 bases and J by 3 bases, and 7 bases separated the two germline ends. The CDR3 consists of 12 residues. DNA for the CDR3: TGTGCCAGCAGTCTCTCGCACTATGGCTACACCTTC. Translation gives CASSLSHYGYTF.

This clone was seen a single time. The chain has TRBV10-3 and TRBJ2-1; TRBD2 matches at 8 bases. The CDR3 covers 15 residues. Germline V CDR1 and CDR2: ENHRY, SYGVKD. J gave up 4 bases and V 6 bases, and 8 bases lay outside the gene matches. CDR3 nucleotide sequence: TGTGCCATCAGCACCGGGACTAGGGTATACAATGAGCAGTTCTTC. This gives the protein CAISTGTRVYNEQFF.

V is TRBV2 and J is TRBJ1-1; D is unresolved. Germline V CDR1 and CDR2: SNHLY, FYNNEI. This CDR3 is built from 16 residues. Trimming took 2 bases from V and 1 from J, leaving 14 bases between them. Here the CDR3 reads CASSEPAAWGNTEAFF. The DNA of the CDR3 is TGTGCCAGCAGTGAACCCGCAGCGTGGGGGAACACTGAAGCTTTCTTT.

The chain employs TRBV9 and TRBJ1-5; a weak D match, TRBD1 (6 bases). The CDR3 covers 17 residues. V lost 3 bases and J 0 bases, leaving 16 bases between the germline ends. Germline loops: CDR1 SGDLS, CDR2 YYNGEE. The CDR3 DNA is TGTGCCAGCAGCGCGCCCCTTGGACAGAATAGCAATCAGCCCCAGCATTTT. Translating it yields CASSAPLGQNSNQPQHF.

The table lists this clone with a count of one. The chain has TRBV19 and TRBJ2-7, with a tentative D call TRBD2 (6 bases). The germline CDR1 and CDR2 sequences are LNHDA and SQIVND (reference sequence). The CDR3 is 13 amino acids. V was clipped by 9 bases and J by 4 bases, with 16 bases between them. CDR3 sequence (DNA): TGTGCCAGCGGGGGAGCGTCTAGGTACGAGCAGTACTTC. Translating it yields CASGGASRYEQYF.

The chain has TRBV5-4 and TRBJ2-3, with 7 positions matching TRBD1. The junction had 13 bases not matched to a gene; V was cut back by 4 bases and J by 2 bases. The germline gives CDR1 SGHNT, CDR2 YYREEE (reference sequence). This CDR3 has 17 residues. CDR3 in DNA: TGTGCCAGCAGCATAGACAGGGCCCGAACCATCACAGATACGCAGTATTTT. This translates into CASSIDRARTITDTQYF.

The chain has TRBV10-2 and TRBJ1-2; maybe TRBD1 (5 bases). The CDR3 totals 11 residues. Germline values: CDR1 WSHSY, CDR2 SAAADI. Trimming pared 3 bases from V and 14 bases from J, leaving 13 bases between. CDR3 amino acids: CASSDRDSLTF. The CDR3 coding sequence is TGCGCCAGCAGTGATCGAGACAGCCTGACCTTC.

Comment on this clone: The sample carries other DNA sequences with the same CDR3. The V and J genes are TRBV7-9 and TRBJ2-1; D is uncertain. CDR3 length: 15 residues. Trimming took off 3 bases at V and 0 bases at J, with 9 bases between the two ends. Germline V gives CDR1 SEHNR, CDR2 FQNEAQ (reference sequence). The CDR3 protein is CASSLKGSSYNEQFF. The CDR3 region has the DNA TGTGCCAGCAGCTTGAAGGGAAGCTCCTACAATGAGCAGTTCTTC.

The chain employs TRBV30 and TRBJ1-1, with D maybe TRBD1 (5 bases). V gave up 0 bases and J gave up 1 base, with 15 bases separating them. The CDR3 contains 16 residues. The germline gives CDR1 GTSNPN, CDR2 SVGIG (reference sequence). The CDR3 coding sequence is TGTGCCTGGAGTGTCCCCTGGACATTCTCGAACACTGAAGCTTTCTTT. Protein: CAWSVPWTFSNTEAFF.

V gene TRBV29-1 combines with J gene TRBJ2-5; 7 nucleotides align to TRBD1. The CDR3 has 13 amino acids. Germline trimming cut 7 bases from V and 5 bases from J; bases unmatched to any gene: 10. Germline V gene sequence: CDR1 SQVTM, CDR2 ANQGSEA. The CDR3 coding sequence is TGCAGCGGCCTGAGACAGGGTTTCGAGACCCAGTACTTC. Translation: CSGLRQGFETQYF. Based on the CDR3 plus reference TRBV29-1 and TRBJ2-5, the full variable domain is SAVISQKPSRDICQRGTSLTIQCQVDSQVTMMFWYRQQPGQSLTLIATANQGSEATYESGFVIDKFPISRPNLTFSTLTVSNMSPEDSSIYLCSGLRQGFETQYFGPGTRLLVL.

V gene TRBV18 combines with J gene TRBJ1-2; TRBD1 is a possible D gene (5 bases). Germline V lookup: CDR1 KGHSH, CDR2 LQKENI. Trimming stripped 1 base from V and 6 bases from J, with 9 bases between. The CDR3 spans 13 residues. CDR3 residues: CASSPQGPDGYTF. Here the CDR3 DNA reads TGTGCCAGCTCACCACAGGGGCCCGATGGCTACACCTTC.